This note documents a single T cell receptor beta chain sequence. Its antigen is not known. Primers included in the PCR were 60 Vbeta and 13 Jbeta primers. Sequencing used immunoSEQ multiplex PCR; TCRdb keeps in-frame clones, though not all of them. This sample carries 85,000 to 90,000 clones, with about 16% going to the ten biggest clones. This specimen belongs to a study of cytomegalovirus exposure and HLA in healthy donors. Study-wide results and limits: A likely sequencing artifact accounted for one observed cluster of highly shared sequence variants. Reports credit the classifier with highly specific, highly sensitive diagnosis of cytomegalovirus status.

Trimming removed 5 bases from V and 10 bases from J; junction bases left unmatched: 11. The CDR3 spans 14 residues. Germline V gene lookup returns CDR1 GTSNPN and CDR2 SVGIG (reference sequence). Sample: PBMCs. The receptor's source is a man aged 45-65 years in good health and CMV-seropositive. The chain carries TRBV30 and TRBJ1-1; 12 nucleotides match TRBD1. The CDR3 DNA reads TGTGCCTGGGCTTTTCCGGGACAGGGGGCAACAGCTTTCTTT. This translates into CAWAFPGQGATAFF. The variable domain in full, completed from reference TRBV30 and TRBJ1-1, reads SQTIHQWPATLVQPVGSPLSLECTVEGTSNPNLYWYRQAAGRGLQLLFYSVGIGQISSEVPQNLSASRPQDRQFILSSKKLLLSDSGFYLCAWAFPGQGATAFFGQGTRLTVV.